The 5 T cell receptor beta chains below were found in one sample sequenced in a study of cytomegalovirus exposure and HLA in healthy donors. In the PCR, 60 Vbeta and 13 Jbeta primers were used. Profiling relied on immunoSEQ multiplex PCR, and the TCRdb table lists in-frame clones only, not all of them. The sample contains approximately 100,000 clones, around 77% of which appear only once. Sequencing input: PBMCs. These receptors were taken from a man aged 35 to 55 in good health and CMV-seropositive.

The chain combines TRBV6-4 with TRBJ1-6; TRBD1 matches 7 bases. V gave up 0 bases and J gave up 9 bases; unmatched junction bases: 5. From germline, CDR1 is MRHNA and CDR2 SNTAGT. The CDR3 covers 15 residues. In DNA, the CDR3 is TGTGCCAGCAGTGACTCGAAGGGGGCTCTTTCACCCCTCCACTTT. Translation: CASSDSKGALSPLHF.

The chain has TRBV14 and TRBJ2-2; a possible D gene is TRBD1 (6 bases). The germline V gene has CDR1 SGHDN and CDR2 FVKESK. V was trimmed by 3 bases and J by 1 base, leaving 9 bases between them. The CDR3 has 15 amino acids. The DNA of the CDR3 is TGTGCCAGCAGCCAGGTGACAGGGAACACCGGGGAGCTGTTTTTT. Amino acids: CASSQVTGNTGELFF.

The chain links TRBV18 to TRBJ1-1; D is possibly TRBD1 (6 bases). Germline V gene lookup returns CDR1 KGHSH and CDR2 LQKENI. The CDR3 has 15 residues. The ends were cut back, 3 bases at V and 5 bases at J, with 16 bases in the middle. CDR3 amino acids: CASSPTTGQSTEAFF. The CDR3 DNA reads TGTGCCAGCTCACCTACGACAGGTCAGAGTACTGAAGCTTTCTTT. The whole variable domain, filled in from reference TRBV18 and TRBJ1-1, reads NAGVMQNPRHLVRRRGQEARLRCSPMKGHSHVYWYRQLPEEGLKFMVYLQKENIIDESGMPKERFSAEFPKEGPSILRIQQVVRGDSAAYFCASSPTTGQSTEAFFGQGTRLTVV.

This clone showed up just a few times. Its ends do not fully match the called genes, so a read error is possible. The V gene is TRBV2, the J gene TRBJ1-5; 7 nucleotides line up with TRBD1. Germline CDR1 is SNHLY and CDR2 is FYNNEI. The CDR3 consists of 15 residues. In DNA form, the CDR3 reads TGTGCCAGCAGGGAAGGGGACAGTAGCAATCAGCCCCAGCATTTT. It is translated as CASREGDSSNQPQHF.

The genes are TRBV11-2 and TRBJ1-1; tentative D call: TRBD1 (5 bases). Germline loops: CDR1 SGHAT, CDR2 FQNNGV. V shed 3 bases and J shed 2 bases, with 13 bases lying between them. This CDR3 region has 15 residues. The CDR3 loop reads CASSFAARGNTEAFF. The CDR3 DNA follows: TGTGCCAGCAGCTTCGCCGCAAGGGGAAACACTGAAGCTTTCTTT.